This is a list of T cell receptor beta chains from one sample in a study of CD8 T cells in Susac syndrome. TCRdb used MiXCR to reprocess the immunoSEQ multiplex PCR reads, holding one entry per CDR3 protein. The sample consists of approximately 210,000 distinct CDR3 sequences, approximately 94% of them appearing once. The source material was CD4+ T cells from PBMCs. These receptors originate from a human donor with Susac syndrome. The CDR3 runs from the conserved cysteine through the conserved F or W. D genes are given only for firm matches. Clone size is not always given. Where it is, it says once, few, many or a class for expanded clones.

>TRBV20-1|-|-|TRBJ2-7
TGCAGTGCTAGCCCTACAGGGCTCGAGCAGTACTTC
CSASPTGLEQYF
>TRBV6-5|-|TRBD1|TRBJ1-6
TGTGCCAGCAGTTACGGGGACAGGATAAGTTCACCCCTCCACTTT
CASSYGDRISSPLHF
>TRBV7-6|once|-|TRBJ1-1
TGTGCCAGCAGCTTACTTCCGGCCCCAGGGAAGGGGACTGAAGCTTTCTTT
CASSLLPAPGKGTEAFF
>TRBV2|-|-|TRBJ2-5
TGTGCCAGCACTTTCGGGGGAGAGACCCAGTACTTC
CASTFGGETQYF
>TRBV2|once|TRBD1|TRBJ1-2
TGTGCCAGCAGCTACACCGGGACAGGGGGAGGCTACACCTTC
CASSYTGTGGGYTF
>TRBV28|-|TRBD1|TRBJ2-2
TGTGCCAGCAGTTCCCCGGGACAGGCCCTTTCGGCCGGGGAGCTGTTTTTT
CASSSPGQALSAGELFF
>TRBV3-1|-|TRBD2|TRBJ2-7
TGTGCCAGCAGCCCGGGACTAGCGCGGGAGCAGTACTTC
CASSPGLAREQYF
>TRBV24-1|-|TRBD1|TRBJ2-1
TGTGCCACCAGGGGGACAGGGAACAATGAGCAGTTCTTC
CATRGTGNNEQFF
>TRBV5-1|-|-|TRBJ2-3
TGCGCCAGCTCCGTGGGACGGTCCACAGATACGCAGTATTTT
CASSVGRSTDTQYF
>TRBV19|-|-|TRBJ2-5
TGTGCCAGTAGTATAAGCAGCCAAGAGACCCAGTACTTC
CASSISSQETQYF
>TRBV11-3|-|TRBD2|TRBJ2-1
TGTGCCAGCAGCTTGGGGGCGGGGGGTGAGCAGTTCTTC
CASSLGAGGEQFF
>TRBV15|once|-|TRBJ2-7
TGTGCCACCAGCAGGTCAAGGGGGTATGACGAGCAGTACTTC
CATSRSRGYDEQYF
>TRBV3-1|-|-|TRBJ1-2
TGTGCCAGCAGCCTTGCGGGGCAGGAGCCTTATGGCTACACCTTC
CASSLAGQEPYGYTF
>TRBV5-4|few|-|TRBJ1-2
TGTGCCAGCAGCGTGGACAGCTATGGCTACACCTTC
CASSVDSYGYTF
>TRBV20-1|-|-|TRBJ2-1
TGCAGTGCTCAAGGATTACTCGGGTACAATGAGCAGTTCTTC
CSAQGLLGYNEQFF
>TRBV7-9|-|TRBD1|TRBJ1-2
TGTGCCAGCAGCTTAGCGGGACAGTACCTCTATGGCTACACCTTC
CASSLAGQYLYGYTF
>TRBV29-1|-|-|TRBJ1-2
TGCAGCCCCGGGGGATACACCTTC
CSPGGYTF